Ten or more counts support the clone carrying this T cell receptor (beta chain). Its specificity is unknown. Amplification of TCR beta CDR3 regions was performed using RNA transcripts as template. Researchers ran a first-round RT-PCR on the TCR CDR3 using the HTBI primer set. TCRdb re-called the multiplex PCR reads through MiXCR, storing one row per CDR3 protein. Among 300,000 to 350,000 distinct CDR3 sequences, about a sixth were seen once, and the ten largest hold around 16%. Per the germline V gene, CDR1 is SQVTM and CDR2 is ANQGSEA. This CDR3 spans 13 amino acids. With V trimmed by 6 bases and J by 1 base, 5 bases remained unmatched. The sample comes from a study of T cells in Graves' hyperthyroidism and ophthalmopathy. Ophthalmopathy patients all had a Clinical Activity Score of at least 3, a NOSPECS grade of at least 4 and disease under 3 months old. Findings of the study overall: Blood held most thyroid clonotypes expanded above 0.001 frequency.

The specimen sequenced was blood. The TCR comes from a woman between 40 and 55 years old with Graves' ophthalmopathy. The V and J genes are TRBV29-1 and TRBJ1-2; 7 bases map to TRBD1. The CDR3 protein is CSVRTGVNYGYTF. The CDR3 nucleotides read TGCAGCGTGCGGACAGGTGTTAACTATGGCTACACCTTC. The full variable domain, in which reference TRBV29-1 and TRBJ1-2 provide the parts outside the CDR3, is SAVISQKPSRDICQRGTSLTIQCQVDSQVTMMFWYRQQPGQSLTLIATANQGSEATYESGFVIDKFPISRPNLTFSTLTVSNMSPEDSSIYLCSVRTGVNYGYTFGSGTRLTVV.